The 28 T cell receptor beta chains reported below all come from one sample, sequenced in a study of T cell clonality in common variable immunodeficiency. Only in-frame clones appear in the TCRdb table, and some are missing; sequencing was by immunoSEQ multiplex PCR. The sample yields tens of thousands of clones, without any singletons. Sample: peripheral blood mononuclear cells. The receptors were sampled from a person aged 18 to 69 in good health.

This clone was seen many times. The DNA ends 3 residues before the CDR3 does, and the rest of the CDR3 is filled in from the germline J gene. The chain has TRBV5-4 and TRBJ2-7, with 8 positions matching TRBD1. V trimming: 8 bases; J trimming: 3 bases; junction bases outside the gene matches: 7. This CDR3 has 13 amino acids. Germline CDR1 SGHNT, CDR2 YYREEE (reference sequence). The CDR3 DNA, read in part, is TGTGCCAGTTCGACAGGGGATGACTACGAG. Amino acid sequence: CASSTGDDYE. In full, the CDR3 is CASSTGDDYEQYF. The entire variable domain, with the rest obtained from reference TRBV5-4 and TRBJ2-7, is as follows: ETGVTQSPTHLIKTRGQQVTLRCSSQSGHNTVSWYQQALGQGPQFIFQYYREEENGRGNFPPRFSGLQFPNYSSELNVNALELDDSALYLCASSTGDDYEQYFGPGTRLTVT.

This clone showed up many times. The read falls 3 residues short of the CDR3 end, and the missing part is taken from the germline J gene. V usage is TRBV5-1 and J usage is TRBJ1-4, with D uncertain. Trimming cost V 4 bases and J 5 bases, with 15 bases left between them. The germline V gene encodes CDR1 SGHRS and CDR2 YFSETQ. This CDR3 spans 15 amino acids. CDR3 DNA, as far as it was read: TGCGCCAGCAGCCCTATAGGGTCTACCAATGAAAAA. It yields the protein CASSPIGSTNEK. In full, the CDR3 reads CASSPIGSTNEKLFF.

This clone was seen repeatedly, ten times or more. The read gets to within 3 residues of the CDR3 end, and the germline J gene fills in the rest. This rearrangement joins TRBV29-1 to TRBJ1-1; D unresolved. With 3 bases removed from V and 4 bases from J, the gap between germline ends came to 12 bases. The CDR3 covers 13 residues. The germline V gene encodes CDR1 SQVTM and CDR2 ANQGSEA. The covered CDR3 bases are TGCAGCGTTGAGGGCAGTAAAGGCACTGAA. Translating gives CSVEGSKGTE. The CDR3, in full, reads CSVEGSKGTEAFF.

This clone appeared many times. The sequenced fragment ends 3 residues before the CDR3 boundary, so the rest is inferred from the germline J gene. This sequence joins TRBV19 and TRBJ1-2; 11 bases map to TRBD1. There are 20 residues in the CDR3. CDR1 LNHDA and CDR2 SQIVND come from the germline V gene (reference sequence). Losses at the gene ends were 3 bases for V and 4 bases for J; bases not matched to a gene: 19. Partial CDR3 DNA: TGTGCCAGTAGTATGGTTTTCGGGTCGGACAGGGGGCCAAAAGGCTATGGC. Translated: CASSMVFGSDRGPKGYG. The full CDR3 protein is CASSMVFGSDRGPKGYGYTF.

This clone occurred many times. The sequence runs out 3 residues before the end of the CDR3; the remainder is reconstructed from the germline J gene. The chain employs TRBV7-2 and TRBJ2-3; tentatively, D is TRBD2 (6 bases). The germline gives CDR1 SGHTA, CDR2 FQGNSA. The CDR3 totals 14 residues. V dropped 4 bases and J dropped 6 bases, with 14 bases sitting between them. CDR3 bases read: TGTGCCAGCAGCTCGGGACTGCCTCCCGATACG. It yields the protein CASSSGLPPDT. The complete CDR3 sequence is CASSSGLPPDTQYF.

This clone was seen repeatedly, ten times or more. Read sequence stops 3 residues before the CDR3 end, and the germline J gene provides the missing end. V is TRBV20-1 and J is TRBJ2-7, with 10 bases lining up with TRBD2. This CDR3 is built from 15 residues. Germline CDR1 DFQATT, CDR2 SNEGSKA (reference sequence). Trimming removed 4 bases from V and 0 bases from J; junction bases left unmatched: 6. This CDR3 is CSATAAGGFSYEQYF. CDR3 DNA, as far as it was read: TGCAGTGCTACAGCAGCGGGGGGGTTCTCCTACGAG.

The sample holds many counts of this clone. The observed sequence ends 3 residues before the CDR3 terminus, with the missing tail filled in from the germline J gene. The chain couples TRBV5-1 to TRBJ2-7, with D unresolved. The CDR3 extends over 15 amino acids. The V and J ends lost 0 bases and 3 bases respectively, with 13 bases between them. The V gene's germline CDR1 is SGHRS and CDR2 YFSETQ. CDR3 sequence reads: CASSLEAGINYEQYF. CDR3 DNA, as far as it was read: TGCGCCAGCAGCTTGGAGGCAGGAATTAACTACGAG. The complete variable domain, with remaining parts taken from reference TRBV5-1 and TRBJ2-7, reads KAGVTQTPRYLIKTRGQQVTLSCSPISGHRSVSWYQQTPGQGLQFLFEYFSETQRNKGNFPGRFSGRQFSNSRSEMNVSTLELGDSALYLCASSLEAGINYEQYFGPGTRLTVT.

The DNA read from the CDR3 is TGTGCCAGCAGTGAAGGCAGGAATCAGCCC. Protein product: CASSEGRNQP. The whole CDR3 reads CASSEGRNQPQHF. The chain recombines TRBV2 with TRBJ1-5; D remains ambiguous. The CDR3 goes on 3 residues after the read ends, and that part is filled in from the germline J gene. V lost 1 base and J lost 4, with 5 bases in between. The CDR3 is 13 amino acids. The germline gives CDR1 SNHLY, CDR2 FYNNEI.

This clone came up many times. The CDR3 extends 3 residues past the end of the read, so its final part is completed from the germline J gene. The chain joins TRBV2 to TRBJ2-3; 12 nucleotides match TRBD2. The CDR3 runs to 15 residues. Trimming cost V 9 bases and J 1 base; bases outside gene matches: 5. CDR1 is SNHLY, CDR2 FYNNEI, per germline. The CDR3 DNA, read in part, is TGTGCCAGTTTTCGACTAGCGGGAGGCACAGATACG. This encodes CASFRLAGGTDT. The entire CDR3 sequence reads CASFRLAGGTDTQYF. Variable domain in full (rest from reference TRBV2 and TRBJ2-3): EPEVTQTPSHQVTQMGQEVILRCVPISNHLYFYWYRQILGQKVEFLVSFYNNEISEKSEIFDDQFSVERPDGSNFTLKIRSTKLEDSAMYFCASFRLAGGTDTQYFGPGTRLTVL.

This clone was seen repeatedly, ten times or more. The read ends 3 residues early relative to the CDR3; the germline J gene fills the gap. V and J are TRBV7-2 and TRBJ2-3, with TRBD2 matching over 8 bases. Trimming removed 2 bases from V and 6 bases from J; junction bases left unmatched: 4. Per germline, CDR1 SGHTA and CDR2 FQGNSA. The CDR3 loop spans 14 amino acids. The part of the CDR3 DNA that was read is TGTGCCAGCAGCTTATCCCAGCGGGGGGATACG. This encodes CASSLSQRGDT. The CDR3 as a whole reads CASSLSQRGDTQYF.

The CDR3 loop reads CAWSEGRVGEKLFF. The part of the CDR3 DNA that was read is TGTGCCTGGAGTGAGGGCAGGGTGGGTGAAAAA. This sequence joins TRBV30 and TRBJ1-4; tentatively, D is TRBD1 (5 bases). The CDR3 end is not reached by the read, which stops 3 residues before it; the germline J gene fills it in. This CDR3 comprises 14 residues. V was trimmed by 1 base and J by 7 bases, leaving 13 bases between them. Germline V CDR1 and CDR2: GTSNPN, SVGIG (reference sequence). The variable domain in full, with the rest retrieved from reference TRBV30 and TRBJ1-4, is SQTIHQWPATLVQPVGSPLSLECTVEGTSNPNLYWYRQAAGRGLQLLFYSVGIGQISSEVPQNLSASRPQDRQFILSSKKLLLSDSGFYLCAWSEGRVGEKLFFGSGTQLSVL.

This clone was seen many times. The CDR3 is cut off 3 residues early in the read; its end comes from the germline J gene. Other DNA sequences of this sample code for an identical CDR3. The rearrangement links TRBV5-1 to TRBJ1-3, with TRBD1 matching 7 bases. CDR1 and CDR2 from the germline V gene are SGHRS and YFSETQ. This CDR3 has 15 residues. With 3 bases clipped from V and 4 bases from J, the junction kept 7 bases outside the gene matches. CDR3 amino acids: CASSSSGGMGNTIYF. CDR3 DNA, as far as it was read: TGCGCCAGCAGCTCTTCAGGGGGGATGGGAAACACC.

In its sample, this clone was seen many times. From the germline J gene comes the end of the CDR3, since the read stops 3 residues before it. The chain has TRBV29-1 and TRBJ2-5; 13 nucleotides match TRBD2. Germline-derived CDR1 and CDR2 are SQVTM and ANQGSEA. The CDR3 runs to 16 residues. V dropped 0 bases and J dropped 3; count of bases not matched to a gene: 4. CDR3 sequence reads: CSVEDLTSGGEETQYF. Partial CDR3 DNA: TGCAGCGTTGAAGATCTTACTAGCGGGGGGGAAGAGACC.

Remarks on this clone: The CDR3 end falls 3 residues outside the read, so it is completed with the germline J gene. This chain links TRBV30 with TRBJ1-2; perhaps TRBD1 as D (6 bases). This CDR3 has 15 amino acids. Germline values: CDR1 GTSNPN, CDR2 SVGIG (reference sequence). The CDR3 bases that were read are TGTGCCTGGAGTGTAATCGGGGGGGCCTTAGATACC. Its translation: CAWSVIGGALDT. The entire CDR3 is CAWSVIGGALDTYTF.

At least ten counts were recorded for this clone. The CDR3 end lies 3 residues beyond the end of the read and is filled in from the germline J gene. The V and J genes are TRBV18 and TRBJ1-4; the match to TRBD1 covers 8 bases. The germline CDR1 and CDR2 sequences are KGHSH and LQKENI. This CDR3 has 14 residues. Trimming at V came to 3 bases and at J to 7 bases, leaving 4 bases not matched to a gene. The CDR3 sequence: CASSPGQAGEKLFF. The DNA read from the CDR3 is TGTGCCAGCTCACCGGGACAGGCTGGTGAAAAA.

This clone was picked up many times. The CDR3 goes on 3 residues after the read ends, and that part is filled in from the germline J gene. This chain joins TRBV19 and TRBJ2-5, with 10 bases identical to TRBD2. Germline V gene data show CDR1 as LNHDA and CDR2 as SQIVND (reference sequence). The CDR3 has 16 residues. The J segment lost 4 bases and the V segment lost 3 bases, leaving 8 bases of the junction unmatched. The sequenced part of the CDR3 DNA is TGTGCCAGTAGTATCGCAATAGCGGGGGGTAGAGAGACC. It encodes CASSIAIAGGRET. The entire CDR3 sequence reads CASSIAIAGGRETQYF.

This clone has more than one count but fewer than ten. The CDR3 is cut off 3 residues early in the read; its end comes from the germline J gene. This rearrangement joins TRBV18 to TRBJ1-2; D is unclear. The germline CDR1 and CDR2 sequences are KGHSH and LQKENI. The CDR3 loop spans 14 amino acids. The sequenced CDR3 bases are TGTGCCAGCTCACCAAGCCTAGCGTCAGATACC. Encoded protein: CASSPSLASDT. The entire CDR3 protein is CASSPSLASDTYTF.

The table lists this clone with many counts. The read comes to an end 3 residues before the CDR3 does, leaving the germline J gene to fill in the end. The chain is built from TRBV6-2 or TRBV6-3 and TRBJ1-6; D gene ambiguous. This CDR3 is built from 14 residues. Germline V gene data show CDR1 as MNHEY and CDR2 as SVGEGT. The CDR3 is CASSSNRHPQALHF. The covered CDR3 bases are TGTGCCAGCAGTTCCAACCGACACCCCCAAGCC.

This clone was seen repeatedly, ten times or more. The CDR3 sequence is CASSLAPPGVNEKLFF. The CDR3 bases that were read are TGCGCCAGCAGCTTGGCCCCGCCAGGGGTTAATGAAAAA. This sequence joins TRBV5-1 and TRBJ1-4; TRBD1 is a possible D gene (6 bases). The read gets to within 3 residues of the CDR3 end, and the germline J gene fills in the rest. V dropped 0 bases and J dropped 4 bases, with 13 bases sitting between them. The CDR3 spans 16 residues. Germline loops: CDR1 SGHRS, CDR2 YFSETQ.

There are many counts of this clone. The CDR3 is cut off 3 residues early in the read; its end comes from the germline J gene. The chain has TRBV12-3 or TRBV12-4 and TRBJ2-1; 8 bases fit TRBD2. V shed 3 bases, J shed 6 bases, and the junction held 7 bases outside the gene matches. The CDR3 covers 15 residues. CDR3 sequence: CASSLGLAGINEQFF. The CDR3 DNA, read in part, is TGTGCCAGCAGTTTGGGGCTAGCGGGTATCAATGAG.

This clone was observed many times. The CDR3 end is not reached by the read, which stops 3 residues before it; the germline J gene fills it in. J is TRBJ2-7 and V is TRBV4-2; 9 bases are shared with TRBD2. This CDR3 contains 15 residues. The V and J ends lost 0 bases and 0 bases, in that order; junction bases with no gene match: 0. Germline V gives CDR1 LGHNA, CDR2 YNFKEQ. The CDR3 DNA, read in part, is TGTGCCAGCAGCCAAGAAGCGGGGGGCTCCTACGAG. Translation: CASSQEAGGSYE. The full CDR3 sequence reads CASSQEAGGSYEQYF.

This clone has a count of ten or more. The sequence runs out 3 residues before the end of the CDR3; the remainder is reconstructed from the germline J gene. The rearrangement uses TRBV7-2 and TRBJ2-7; 12 positions match TRBD1. CDR3 length: 15 amino acids. Germline V gene lookup returns CDR1 SGHTA and CDR2 FQGNSA. Germline trimming cut 5 bases from V and 5 bases from J; bases unmatched to any gene: 7. The sequenced CDR3 bases are TGTGCCAGCAGCATCGGGACAGGGGGCTTCAACGAG. The encoded protein is CASSIGTGGFNE. The whole CDR3 reads CASSIGTGGFNEQYF.

Only a few counts were recorded for this clone. The part of the CDR3 DNA that was read is TGCAGTGCTAGTCTTAGCGGGGAGGGGGAGACC. Its protein is CSASLSGEGET. The whole CDR3 sequence is CSASLSGEGETYTF. V and J are TRBV20-1 and TRBJ1-2; possible D gene TRBD1, 6 bases. The sequenced fragment ends 3 residues before the CDR3 boundary, so the rest is inferred from the germline J gene. Per germline, CDR1 DFQATT and CDR2 SNEGSKA (reference sequence). CDR3 length: 14 residues.

This clone occurred many times. The read is 3 residues too short to cover the CDR3 end, so that end is filled in from the germline J gene. V usage is TRBV4-2 and J usage is TRBJ2-5, with D possibly TRBD1 on 6 matching bases. Germline V CDR1 and CDR2: LGHNA, YNFKEQ. The CDR3 is 15 amino acids. The germline V and J ends were trimmed by 0 bases and 6 bases, with 14 bases remaining between them. CDR3 loop: CASSQDRDMEKTQYF. The covered CDR3 bases are TGTGCCAGCAGCCAAGACCGGGACATGGAAAAGACC.

In its sample, this clone was seen many times. The missing CDR3 end, 3 residues past where the read stops, is filled in from the germline J gene. The chain is built from TRBV14 and TRBJ1-2; D might be TRBD1 (5 bases). Germline CDR1 SGHDN, CDR2 FVKESK. The CDR3 contains 14 residues. The germline V and J ends were trimmed by 0 bases and 4 bases, with 9 bases remaining between them. The part of the CDR3 DNA that was read is TGTGCCAGCAGCCAAGAGCAGGGAAGCTATGGC. Translating it yields CASSQEQGSYG. The full CDR3 protein reads CASSQEQGSYGYTF.

This clone was observed many times. The read terminates 3 residues before the CDR3 end, so the remaining end is supplied by the germline J gene. The chain employs TRBV10-1 and TRBJ2-7; D is perhaps TRBD1 (7 bases). Germline loops: CDR1 WNHNN, CDR2 SYGVQD (reference sequence). Deletions cut 2 bases from V and 5 bases from J, with 10 bases between. The CDR3 consists of 13 residues. The CDR3 here is CASSETRGDEQYF. The part of the CDR3 DNA that was read is TGCGCCAGCAGTGAGACCAGGGGGGACGAG.

This clone showed up many times. The sequence runs out 3 residues before the end of the CDR3; the remainder is reconstructed from the germline J gene. The V call is TRBV20-1, the J call TRBJ1-1; 10 bases line up with TRBD1. V gave up 6 bases and J gave up 1 base; unmatched junction bases: 5. Germline CDR1 and CDR2: DFQATT and SNEGSKA (reference sequence). This CDR3 spans 14 amino acids. CDR3 DNA (partial): TGCAGTGCACCCCGGACAGGGGGGAACACTGAA. It yields the protein CSAPRTGGNTE. The entire CDR3 protein is CSAPRTGGNTEAFF.

This clone was counted at least ten times. An end of the junction does not agree with germline; a read error may underlie this. The sequence runs out 3 residues before the end of the CDR3; the remainder is reconstructed from the germline J gene. V is TRBV30 and J is TRBJ1-1; the D gene is possibly TRBD1 (6 bases). The germline V gene encodes CDR1 GTSNPN and CDR2 SVGIG (reference sequence). This CDR3 is built from 13 residues. This chain's CDR3 is CAWTGQPNTEAFF. Partial CDR3 DNA: TGTGCATGGACTGGACAGCCGAACACTGAA.